Listed below are T cell receptor beta chains from one sample, sequenced in a study of tumor-infiltrating lymphocytes in primary liver carcinoma. One entry per CDR3 protein results from TCRdb running MiXCR on the multiplex PCR reads. The repertoire holds approximately 330,000 distinct CDR3 sequences, about 61% seen once, with 5% to 6.5% in the top ten. Material for sequencing was peripheral blood. Receptors were obtained from a man aged 40-49 years with primary liver carcinoma and hepatitis B virus infection. CDR3s include the opening cysteine and the closing phenylalanine or tryptophan. The order of the fields is V gene, D gene, clone size, J gene, CDR3 DNA, CDR3 protein. The D gene is left open where the match is weak. Clone size appears in some rows only: once, few, many, or a class for an expanded clone.

TRBV4-3,.,.,TRBJ1-1,TGCGCCAGCAGCCAAGATCGGCAAGGGAGGGCTTTCTTT,CASSQDRQGRAFF
TRBV14,TRBD2,many,TRBJ2-1,TGTGCCAGCAACAAATGGGGAGGGCATGAGCAGTTCTTC,CASNKWGGHEQFF
TRBV12-3/TRBV12-4,.,many,TRBJ2-7,TGTGCCAGCAGTTTTGCGGGGGCTACCTACGAGCAGTACTTC,CASSFAGATYEQYF
TRBV5-1,TRBD1,.,TRBJ2-1,TGCGCCAGCAGCGCCGGACAGGGACTTGGCAATGAGCAGTTCTTC,CASSAGQGLGNEQFF
TRBV6-1,.,.,TRBJ1-3,TGTGTCAGCAGGCGAACACAAAACTCTGGAAACACCATATATTTT,CVSRRTQNSGNTIYF
TRBV11-3,TRBD1,.,TRBJ1-1,TGTGCCAGCAGCGGTATGGGGACAGCCGCTGAAGCTTTCTTT,CASSGMGTAAEAFF
TRBV4-1,.,.,TRBJ2-1,TGCGCCAGCAGCCGCTTATCGAGCTCCTACAATGAGCAGTTCTTC,CASSRLSSSYNEQFF
TRBV6-1,TRBD2,.,TRBJ2-7,TGTGCCAGCGGGGTTGGGGGGAGGGCCTCCTATGAGCAGTGCTTC,CASGVGGRASYEQCF
TRBV4-3,.,.,TRBJ1-1,TGTGCCAGCAACCAAGTTGTGGGAACTAACATTGAAGCCTTCTTT,CASNQVVGTNIEAFF
TRBV11-2,TRBD1,many,TRBJ2-5,TGTGCCAGCAGTCAGACAGGGGGACAAGAGACCCAGTACTTC,CASSQTGGQETQYF
TRBV11-2,.,.,TRBJ2-2,TGTGCCAGAAGCTTAGTTAGGACACTACGGGGCATCGGGGAGCTGTTTTTC,CARSLVRTLRGIGELFF
TRBV10-3,.,.,TRBJ2-3,TGTGCCATCAGAGGATGGACGGATCCTAGCATAGATACGCAGTATTTT,CAIRGWTDPSIDTQYF
TRBV11-3,TRBD2,once,TRBJ2-1,TGTGTCAGCAGCATGGGGACTAGCGGCAATGAGCAGTTCTTC,CVSSMGTSGNEQFF
TRBV11-2,.,.,TRBJ2-3,TGTGCCAGCAGCTTCACATCAGTGCAGGGATTGTTGAGCACAGATACGCAGTATTTT,CASSFTSVQGLLSTDTQYF
TRBV11-2,TRBD2,.,TRBJ2-3,TGTGCCAGCAGACTACAAGGGACTAGCGGGAAGTTAGATACGCAGTATTTT,CASRLQGTSGKLDTQYF
TRBV10-1,TRBD2,.,TRBJ2-1,TGCGCCAGCAGTGAGTCAGGTAGCGGGAGTTTTGAGCAGCTCTTC,CASSESGSGSFEQLF
TRBV4-1,.,many,TRBJ2-1,TGCGCCAGCAGCCAAGTAGGGGTAAGCTCCTACAATGAGCAGTTCTTC,CASSQVGVSSYNEQFF
TRBV5-4,.,.,TRBJ2-3,TGTGCCAGCGGCTTGGAAAGTCTCGATACGCAGTATTTT,CASGLESLDTQYF
TRBV5-1,.,.,TRBJ2-1,TGCGCCAGCAGCATGGAGGTCTCCTACAATGAGCAGTTCTTC,CASSMEVSYNEQFF
TRBV7-9,TRBD2,.,TRBJ2-3,TGTGCCAGCACCTTTCCGACTAGCGGGGAAAGCACAGATACGCAGTATTTT,CASTFPTSGESTDTQYF
TRBV6-6,TRBD1,few,TRBJ1-6,TGTGCCAGCAGTCAGGGGACAGGGGGGTATAATTCACCCCTCCACTTT,CASSQGTGGYNSPLHF
TRBV5-1,.,few,TRBJ2-7,TGCGCCAGCAGCCCCCCACAGCTTAGCTCCCACGAGCAGTACTTC,CASSPPQLSSHEQYF
TRBV5-1,TRBD2,.,TRBJ2-2,TGTGCCAGCGGGAAAGACGCGAACACCGGGGAGCTGTTTTTT,CASGKDANTGELFF
TRBV11-1,.,.,TRBJ2-1,TGTGCCAGCAGCCCCGGTTTAGTCAATGAACAGTTCTTC,CASSPGLVNEQFF
TRBV6-1,.,many,TRBJ1-2,TGTGCCAGCACCTCCCCCGGGGATGCTAACTATGGCTACACCTTC,CASTSPGDANYGYTF
TRBV6-2/TRBV6-3,.,.,TRBJ1-1,TGTGCCAGCACTAATCCGCAGGGAGTTGGGACTGAAGCTTTCTTT,CASTNPQGVGTEAFF
TRBV13,.,.,TRBJ2-7,TGTGCCAGCAGCTTCCGGGCAATCTCCTACGAGCAGTACTTC,CASSFRAISYEQYF
TRBV6-5,.,.,TRBJ2-5,TGTACCAGCAGCCCCGACATATTAGAGGCCCAGTACTTC,CTSSPDILEAQYF
TRBV11-2,.,.,TRBJ2-5,TGTGCCTGTCGAATTGCCGGCTTCCAAGAGACCCAGTACTTC,CACRIAGFQETQYF
TRBV29-1,.,.,TRBJ2-7,.,CRVGEGAYEQCF
TRBV10-3,.,many,TRBJ2-1,TGTGCCATCAGGAGGGACGCAACGGGGCCCTACAATGAGCAGTTCTTC,CAIRRDATGPYNEQFF
TRBV14,.,few,TRBJ2-5,TGTGCCAGCAGCGAAGGACCGCCTCGAATTGAGACCCAGTACTTC,CASSEGPPRIETQYF
TRBV30,TRBD1,.,TRBJ2-7,TGTGCCTGGGCGAGACAGGGAATATACGAGCAGTACTTC,CAWARQGIYEQYF
TRBV6-2/TRBV6-3,.,.,TRBJ1-1,TGTGCCATCAGTTACCCGGGGGCCGGCCGTGGTGAAGCTTTCTTT,CAISYPGAGRGEAFF
TRBV11-1,.,.,TRBJ1-1,TGTGCCAACAGCACCCCTGGCACTGCCCCTTTCTTT,CANSTPGTAPFF
TRBV28,TRBD2,.,TRBJ2-7,TGTGCCAGCAGTTTGGAGCGGGAGTTGTACGAGCAGTACTTC,CASSLERELYEQYF
TRBV6-6,.,.,TRBJ2-1,TGTGCCAGCATCCCGCCGACATGGGGTGGGACTGAGCAGTTCTTC,CASIPPTWGGTEQFF
TRBV11-2,.,.,TRBJ2-7,TGTGCCCGCAGCCAGGATCATAAGAGCTACGAACAGTACTTC,CARSQDHKSYEQYF
TRBV11-2,TRBD2,.,TRBJ2-1,TGTGCCAGCAGCATGGGACTAGCGGGACTATATGATCAGTTCTTC,CASSMGLAGLYDQFF
TRBV6-1,TRBD2,few,TRBJ2-7,TGTGCCAGCAGGACTAGCGGGAGGGCCCACGAGCAGTACTTC,CASRTSGRAHEQYF